The 8 T cell receptor beta chains given below trace back to one sample, sequenced in a study of blood T cells in healthy people across ages. Sample-barcoded 5' priming and a J-beta primer mix drove a second PCR of roughly 7 to 11 cycles. MiXCR, run by TCRdb on the 5' RACE reads, gives a single entry per CDR3 protein. The table has 550,000 to 650,000 distinct CDR3 sequences, roughly 30% seen once; the top ten hold 15% to 19%. Sequencing used blood. These receptors were obtained from a woman of 80 years or more in good health.

V gene TRBV7-2 combines with J gene TRBJ1-4; D possibly corresponds to TRBD1 (5 bases). V lost 7 bases and J lost 7, with 16 bases in between. CDR1 and CDR2 (germline): SGHTA, FQGNSA. There are 14 residues in the CDR3. Here the CDR3 reads CASTFGAPGEKLFF. CDR3 DNA sequence: TGTGCCAGCACCTTTGGGGCCCCCGGTGAAAAACTGTTTTTT.

This clonotype came up many times. The V call is TRBV7-9, the J call TRBJ2-3, with D unclear. Trimming removed 1 base from V and 2 bases from J, with 10 bases in between. CDR3 size: 15 residues. CDR1 and CDR2 (germline): SEHNR, FQNEAQ (reference sequence). In DNA, the CDR3 is TGTGCCAGCAGCTTAGGCGGTGGATTCACAGATACGCAGTATTTT. This gives the protein CASSLGGGFTDTQYF.

Many counts were recorded for this clonotype. The chain links TRBV5-5 to TRBJ1-5; perhaps TRBD1 as D (6 bases). There are 15 residues in the CDR3. Germline CDR1 SGHKS, CDR2 YYEKEE (reference sequence). V shed 4 bases and J shed 3 bases, with 14 bases lying between them. DNA of the CDR3: TGTGCCAGCAGCGGCGTGGGGGGCCCCAATCAGCCCCAGCATTTT. Its protein is CASSGVGGPNQPQHF.

Remarks on this clonotype: Its ends do not fully match the called genes, so a read error is possible. This chain links TRBV3-1 with TRBJ2-5; 11 positions agree with TRBD1. This CDR3 has 15 amino acids. Germline V gives CDR1 LGHDT, CDR2 YNNKEL (reference sequence). CDR3 nucleotide sequence: TGTGCCAGCAGCCAAGGGACAGGGGGCACAGAGGCCCAGTACTTC. Its protein product is CASSQGTGGTEAQYF.

In its sample, this clonotype was seen many times. This chain connects TRBV5-1 to TRBJ2-3, with D tentatively TRBD2 (6 bases). The V gene lost 6 bases and the J gene lost 4 bases, with 15 bases spanning the gap. CDR3 size: 14 residues. Per the germline V gene, CDR1 is SGHRS and CDR2 is YFSETQ. CDR3 nucleotide sequence: TGCGCCAGCACCCGGGACTCGCCAGCAGATACGCAGTATTTT. Its protein product is CASTRDSPADTQYF.

This clonotype was counted many times. The gene calls are TRBV15 and TRBJ2-6; 11 bases agree with TRBD2. The CDR3 extends over 18 amino acids. Germline V gene lookup returns CDR1 LNHNV and CDR2 YYDKDF (reference sequence). Trimming removed 2 bases from V and 2 bases from J; junction bases left unmatched: 5. The CDR3 protein is CATSRLTSGVAGANVLTF. CDR3 sequence (DNA): TGTGCCACCAGCAGATTGACTAGCGGGGTTGCTGGGGCCAACGTCCTGACTTTC.

This clonotype has only a few counts. CDR3 bases: TGTGCCAGCAGTTTTATCATATCCAATGTAGGCGGGGAGCTGTTTTTT. Amino acid sequence: CASSFIISNVGGELFF. The chain recombines TRBV12-3 or TRBV12-4 with TRBJ2-2; D gene uncertain. This CDR3 has 16 residues. Trimming stripped 3 bases from V and 7 bases from J, with 18 bases between.

The table lists this clonotype with a few counts. The chain uses TRBV6-1 and TRBJ1-2; D may be TRBD1 (5 bases). The CDR3 loop spans 12 amino acids. Trimming took off 8 bases at V and 8 bases at J, with 15 bases between the two ends. The germline CDR1 and CDR2 sequences are MNHNS and SASEGT. The CDR3 loop reads CASRGGERGYTF. In DNA, the CDR3 is TGTGCCAGCCGGGGGGGGGAGCGAGGCTACACCTTC.